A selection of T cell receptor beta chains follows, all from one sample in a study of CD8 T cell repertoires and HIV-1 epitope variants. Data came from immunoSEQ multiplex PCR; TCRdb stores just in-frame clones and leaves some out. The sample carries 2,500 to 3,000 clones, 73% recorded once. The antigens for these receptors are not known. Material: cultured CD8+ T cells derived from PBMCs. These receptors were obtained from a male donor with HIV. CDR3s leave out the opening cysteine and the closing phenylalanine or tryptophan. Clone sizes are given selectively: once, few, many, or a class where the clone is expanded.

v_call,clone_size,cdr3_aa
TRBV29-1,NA,SVEGGPPRADTQY
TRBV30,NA,AWSVGGLTEAF
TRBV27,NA,ASSSRLAGGFGEQF
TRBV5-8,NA,ASSLAGRGTGELF
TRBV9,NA,ASSGLLGPDTQY
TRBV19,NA,ASSIGTISTDTQY
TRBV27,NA,ASSPSQGGYTEAF
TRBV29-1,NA,SVELLQISGANVLT
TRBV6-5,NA,ASSYSQGSSGNTIY
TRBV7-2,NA,ASSLDWRERRGGELF
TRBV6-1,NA,ASSDQGSSYEQY
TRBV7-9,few,ASSLKSSGELF
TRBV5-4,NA,ATPAETQY
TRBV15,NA,ATRGPFPNEQF
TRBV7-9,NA,ASSGDAGGYSYNEQF
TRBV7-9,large,ASSLSGGSYEAF
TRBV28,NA,ASSFSLTNNEQF
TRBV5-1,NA,ASSYSQGTEAF
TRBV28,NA,ASSPYGDTEAF
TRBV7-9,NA,ASSSPGTGVISTEAF
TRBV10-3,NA,AISDPGQGAGETQY
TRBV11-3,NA,ASSYTGDEQY